This is a list of T cell receptor beta chains from one sample in a study of blood T cell repertoires in COVID-19. TCRdb keeps only in-frame clones here, not all; method: immunoSEQ multiplex PCR. The table has fewer than 650,000 clones, less than 90% seen once. Material: peripheral blood. Receptor source: a woman between 45 and 60 years old with COVID-19, enrolled during active disease. Each CDR3 is given with its conserved first and last residue. A D gene is named only where the DNA matches it firmly. A clone size is listed for some rows: how often the clone was seen (once, few, many), or a class if it is expanded.

v_gene	abundance	j_gene	d_gene	CDR3aa	CDR3nt
TRBV28	NA	TRBJ1-2	NA	CASSPQGSYGYTF	TGTGCCAGCAGTCCTCAGGGTTCCTATGGCTACACCTTC
TRBV19	NA	TRBJ1-3	NA	CASSMDGNSGNTIYF	TGTGCCAGTAGTATGGACGGGAACTCTGGAAACACCATATATTTT
TRBV5-1	NA	TRBJ1-1	TRBD1	CASSSVGGQTLTEAFF	TGCGCCAGCAGCTCGGTTGGGGGACAGACACTCACTGAAGCTTTCTTT
TRBV10-1	NA	TRBJ2-7	NA	CASSPITGPYEQYF	TGCGCCAGCAGCCCCATTACAGGGCCCTACGAGCAGTACTTC
TRBV28	NA	TRBJ1-4	NA	CATGLPVNEKLFF	TGTGCCACCGGACTGCCTGTCAATGAAAAACTGTTTTTT
TRBV2	few	TRBJ1-2	NA	CASSELGTGYTF	TGTGCCAGCAGTGAACTAGGTACTGGCTACACCTTC
TRBV6-5	once	TRBJ1-3	NA	CASSKTVNSGNTIYF	TGTGCCAGCAGTAAGACAGTTAACTCTGGAAACACCATATATTTT
TRBV19	NA	TRBJ2-7	TRBD2	CASSSSGGHYEQYF	TGTGCCAGTAGTTCTAGCGGGGGACACTACGAGCAGTACTTC
TRBV9	NA	TRBJ1-3	NA	CASSVGPGSGNTIYF	TGTGCCAGCAGCGTAGGACCAGGCTCTGGAAACACCATATATTTT
TRBV5-1	NA	TRBJ2-1	TRBD1	CASSPTGTGNNEQFF	TGCGCCAGCAGCCCAACTGGGACAGGTAACAATGAGCAGTTCTTC
TRBV28	NA	TRBJ2-7	TRBD1	CASRSGQNYEQYF	TGTGCCAGCAGATCGGGACAGAACTACGAGCAGTACTTC
TRBV19	NA	TRBJ1-4	NA	CASNTHRTEKLFF	TGTGCCAGTAATACCCACAGGACCGAAAAACTGTTTTTT
TRBV5-6	NA	TRBJ2-1	NA	CASSRSWRGTPQFF	TGTGCCAGCAGCCGGTCATGGAGAGGGACTCCGCAGTTCTTC
TRBV5-1	NA	TRBJ2-7	NA	CASSLAGSKSGQYF	TGCGCCAGCAGCTTGGCGGGGTCGAAGTCCGGGCAGTACTTC
TRBV5-1	NA	TRBJ1-2	NA	CASSQEGTYGYTF	TGCGCCAGCAGCCAGGAGGGAACCTATGGCTACACCTTC
TRBV19	NA	TRBJ1-2	NA	CASSTTERGYGYTF	TGTGCCAGTAGTACGACAGAAAGGGGCTATGGCTACACCTTC
TRBV5-5	NA	TRBJ1-1	TRBD1	CASSLWTGTEAFF	TGTGCCAGCAGCTTGTGGACAGGGACTGAAGCTTTCTTT
TRBV12-3/TRBV12-4	NA	TRBJ1-1	NA	CASSYVRTEAFF	TGTGCCAGCAGCTACGTGAGGACTGAAGCTTTCTTT
TRBV20-1	few	TRBJ2-3	NA	CSASYSGGTDTQYF	TGCAGTGCTAGTTACAGCGGCGGCACAGATACGCAGTATTTT
TRBV19	few	TRBJ1-1	NA	CASSAGTHTMNTEAFF	TGTGCCAGTAGTGCCGGGACTCATACGATGAACACTGAAGCTTTCTTT
TRBV19	NA	TRBJ2-5	TRBD2	CASSSGLAGAQETQYF	TGTGCCAGTAGTTCCGGACTAGCGGGGGCTCAAGAGACCCAGTACTTC
TRBV9	NA	TRBJ2-3	TRBD1	CASSGGMPGQGIPSTDTQYF	TGTGCCAGCAGCGGAGGGATGCCGGGACAGGGGATCCCTAGCACAGATACGCAGTATTTT
TRBV3-1/TRBV3-2	NA	TRBJ1-4	TRBD1	CASSQDLATGGDEKLFF	TGTGCCAGCAGCCAAGATCTGGCGACAGGGGGCGATGAAAAACTGTTTTTT
TRBV19	NA	TRBJ2-1	NA	CASSIAGEQFF	TGTGCCAGTAGTATAGCGGGTGAGCAGTTCTTC
TRBV6-6	NA	TRBJ1-1	TRBD1	CASSLHHGQGISTEAFF	TGTGCCAGCAGTCTACACCACGGACAGGGGATAAGCACTGAAGCTTTCTTT
TRBV19	NA	TRBJ1-1	NA	CASSIGPSGTEAFF	TGTGCCAGTAGTATAGGACCTTCAGGCACTGAAGCTTTCTTT
TRBV19	few	TRBJ2-7	NA	CATAARMSTTDEQYF	TGTGCCACCGCCGCTAGGATGTCTACTACCGACGAGCAGTACTTC
TRBV3-1/TRBV3-2	NA	TRBJ1-2	NA	CASSHDLGYGYTF	TGTGCCAGCAGCCATGACTTGGGCTATGGCTACACCTTC
TRBV2	NA	TRBJ2-7	NA	CASSEWQGGVGEQYF	TGTGCCAGCAGTGAATGGCAGGGTGGCGTGGGAGAGCAGTACTTC
TRBV6-5	NA	TRBJ2-3	TRBD2	CASSGLAGVTDTQYF	TGTGCCAGCAGCGGACTAGCGGGGGTCACAGATACGCAGTATTTT
TRBV5-1	NA	TRBJ2-2	NA	CASSLGAYNTGELFF	TGCGCCAGCAGCTTGGGGGCATATAACACCGGGGAGCTGTTTTTT
TRBV24-1	few	TRBJ2-2	NA	CATSDLYGELFF	TGTGCCACCAGTGATTTGTACGGGGAGCTGTTTTTT
TRBV2	NA	TRBJ2-1	TRBD1	CASSSRGRSSYNEQFF	TGTGCCAGCAGTAGCAGGGGGCGCAGCTCCTACAATGAGCAGTTCTTC
TRBV5-1	NA	TRBJ2-2	TRBD2	CASSATSGQNTGELFF	TGCGCCAGCAGCGCGACTAGCGGACAGAACACCGGGGAGCTGTTTTTT
TRBV15	NA	TRBJ1-1	NA	CATSSLARSEAFF	TGTGCCACCAGCAGTCTCGCTCGTAGTGAAGCTTTCTTT
TRBV5-1	NA	TRBJ1-1	NA	CASSLAGGNTEAFF	TGCGCCAGCAGCTTGGCCGGAGGGAACACTGAAGCTTTCTTT
TRBV19	NA	TRBJ2-1	TRBD2	CASSASGGTYNEQFF	TGTGCCAGTAGTGCTTCCGGGGGGACCTACAATGAGCAGTTCTTC
TRBV30	NA	TRBJ1-2	NA	CAWRVTGGAAGYTF	TGTGCCTGGAGAGTGACGGGGGGGGCGGCTGGCTACACCTTC
TRBV19	NA	TRBJ1-1	NA	CASTPGQMNTEAFF	TGTGCCAGTACCCCGGGACAAATGAACACTGAAGCTTTCTTT
TRBV2	NA	TRBJ1-1	TRBD1	CASSDRGRGTEAFF	TGTGCCAGCAGTGACAGGGGGCGAGGCACTGAAGCTTTCTTT
TRBV5-6	NA	TRBJ1-2	NA	CASSFPRGVNYGYTF	TGTGCCAGCAGCTTCCCCCGGGGAGTTAACTATGGCTACACCTTC
TRBV27	NA	TRBJ1-2	TRBD1	CASSLGPPGGAWGYTF	TGTGCCAGCAGCCTTGGGCCGCCAGGGGGCGCGTGGGGCTACACCTTC
TRBV2	NA	TRBJ1-1	NA	CASSPVGNLNTEAFF	TGTGCCAGCAGCCCGGTGGGCAATTTGAACACTGAAGCTTTCTTT
TRBV5-1	NA	TRBJ2-1	TRBD1	CASSSGQGAEGEQFF	TGCGCCAGCAGCTCGGGACAGGGGGCGGAAGGTGAGCAGTTCTTC
TRBV5-1	NA	TRBJ2-3	TRBD1	CASSLTGGGRRDTQYF	TGCGCCAGCAGCTTAACAGGGGGCGGTCGAAGGGACACGCAGTATTTT
TRBV6-5	NA	TRBJ1-4	NA	CASSAGNEEKLFF	TGTGCCAGTTCCGCGGGCAATGAGGAAAAACTGTTTTTT
TRBV2	once	TRBJ1-1	TRBD1	CASSVRTGKAFF	TGTGCCAGCAGTGTAAGGACAGGCAAAGCTTTCTTT
TRBV30	NA	TRBJ2-2	NA	CAWSLSLVETNTGELFF	TGTGCCTGGAGTTTATCTTTGGTCGAGACGAACACCGGGGAGCTGTTTTTT
TRBV4-1	NA	TRBJ2-3	TRBD1	CASSLGQGESDTQYF	TGCGCCAGCAGCCTAGGACAGGGAGAGTCAGATACGCAGTATTTT
TRBV6-5	NA	TRBJ2-5	TRBD1	CASGRPDRARETQYF	TGTGCCAGCGGTCGCCCGGACAGGGCCAGGGAGACCCAGTACTTC
TRBV27	NA	TRBJ1-2	NA	CASSLRAGANYGYTF	TGTGCCAGCAGTTTACGGGCAGGGGCGAACTATGGCTACACCTTC
TRBV18	NA	TRBJ1-1	TRBD1	CASSPGSGTGRGTGAFF	TGTGCCAGCTCACCTGGATCCGGGACAGGACGTGGTACTGGAGCTTTCTTT
TRBV11-2	few	TRBJ1-6	NA	CASSFNGRSNSPLHF	TGTGCCAGCAGCTTTAATGGCCGTTCGAATTCACCCCTCCACTTT
TRBV6-5	NA	TRBJ1-3	TRBD1	CATHRGPGNTIYF	TGTGCCACCCACAGGGGGCCTGGAAACACCATATATTTT